One sample yielded the 17 T cell receptor beta chains listed below, sequenced in a study of T cell responses to AZD1222 COVID-19 vaccine. Assay used: immunoSEQ multiplex PCR; TCRdb lists only in-frame clones, some missing. The sample consists of 65,000 to 75,000 clones, less than 85% of them appearing once. This specimen consisted of peripheral blood, obtained 28 days after the second AZD1222 dose. These receptors were collected from an adult who received the AZD1222 COVID-19 vaccine.

The chain employs TRBV5-6 and TRBJ2-7; D possibly corresponds to TRBD1 (5 bases). CDR3 length: 13 amino acids. Trimming took 4 bases from V and 6 from J, leaving 14 bases between them. Germline CDR1 SGHDT, CDR2 YYEEEE. The CDR3: CASSRGQVFEQYF. The CDR3 bases are TGTGCCAGCAGCAGGGGCCAGGTCTTCGAGCAGTACTTC.

The chain carries TRBV5-1 and TRBJ2-2; possible D gene TRBD2, 6 bases. V shed 3 bases and J shed 2 bases, with 14 bases lying between them. The CDR3 sequence is 16 residues long. CDR1 and CDR2 (germline): SGHRS, YFSETQ. CDR3 amino acids: CASSYMAGSNTGELFF. Here the CDR3 DNA reads TGCGCCAGCAGCTATATGGCGGGAAGTAACACCGGGGAGCTGTTTTTT.

J is TRBJ2-2 and V is TRBV27; tentatively, D is TRBD1 (5 bases). The CDR3 spans 13 residues. CDR1 and CDR2 (germline): MNHEY, SMNVEV (reference sequence). The ends were cut back, 10 bases at V and 0 bases at J, with 9 bases in the middle. CDR3 sequence (DNA): TGTGCCATAGCAGGGACGAACACCGGGGAGCTGTTTTTT. Translating it yields CAIAGTNTGELFF.

This chain uses TRBV2 with TRBJ1-5; weak D call: TRBD1 (6 bases). Germline loops: CDR1 SNHLY, CDR2 FYNNEI. The CDR3 is 15 residues long. The V end lost 8 bases, the J end lost 3 bases, and 17 bases lay between the germline ends. The CDR3 protein is CASSRGGTNNQPQHF. The CDR3 coding sequence is TGTGCCAGCTCCCGGGGGGGGACAAACAATCAGCCCCAGCATTTT.

This chain links TRBV28 with TRBJ1-5; D call uncertain. The CDR3 loop spans 14 amino acids. Germline CDR1 reads MDHEN; CDR2 reads SYDVKM. V was trimmed by 3 bases and J by 2 bases, leaving 8 bases between them. CDR3 DNA: TGTGCCAGCAGTTTGCGTCAGGGCAATCAGCCCCAGCATTTT. It codes for CASSLRQGNQPQHF.

This chain links TRBV15 with TRBJ2-2, with D possibly being TRBD1 (6 bases). The CDR3 loop spans 16 amino acids. V was trimmed by 3 bases and J by 2 bases, leaving 13 bases between them. Looked up from germline, CDR1 is LNHNV and CDR2 is YYDKDF (reference sequence). CDR3 nucleotides: TGTGCCACCAGCAGCTTCACAGGGTCCAACACCGGGGAGCTGTTTTTT. Its translation: CATSSFTGSNTGELFF.

The genes are TRBV27 and TRBJ1-2, with 7 bases matching TRBD1. Germline V lookup: CDR1 MNHEY, CDR2 SMNVEV (reference sequence). This CDR3 region has 18 residues. V shed 5 bases, J shed 3 bases, and the junction held 18 bases outside the gene matches. DNA of the CDR3: TGTGCCAGCAGTCCACTCCCGGGACAGATGGAATCTGACTATGGCTACACCTTC. It encodes CASSPLPGQMESDYGYTF.

The V call is TRBV5-1, the J call TRBJ2-7; 9 nucleotides line up with TRBD1. Germline CDR1 reads SGHRS; CDR2 reads YFSETQ. J gave up 2 bases and V 4 bases, and 7 bases lay outside the gene matches. The CDR3 runs to 15 residues. This chain's CDR3 is CASSLDRGDTYEQYF. The CDR3 nucleotides read TGCGCCAGCAGCCTGGACAGGGGCGACACCTACGAGCAGTACTTC. The full variable domain, its missing parts supplied by reference TRBV5-1 and TRBJ2-7, is KAGVTQTPRYLIKTRGQQVTLSCSPISGHRSVSWYQQTPGQGLQFLFEYFSETQRNKGNFPGRFSGRQFSNSRSEMNVSTLELGDSALYLCASSLDRGDTYEQYFGPGTRLTVT.

The chain combines TRBV3-1 (or the pseudogene TRBV3-2) with TRBJ1-1; tentative D call: TRBD1 (5 bases). Trimming stripped 2 bases from V and 2 bases from J, with 6 bases between. Germline assignment: CDR1 LGHDT and CDR2 YNNKEL (reference sequence). The CDR3 extends over 13 amino acids. The CDR3 DNA reads as TGTGCCAGCAGCCAACAGGGAAACACTGAAGCTTTCTTT. Its protein is CASSQQGNTEAFF.

This rearrangement joins TRBV25-1 to TRBJ2-5, with D hard to call. The CDR3 sequence is 12 residues long. Germline lookup yields CDR1 MGHDK and CDR2 SYGVNS. With 4 bases removed from V and 5 bases from J, the gap between germline ends came to 8 bases. This CDR3 is CASSGFRETQYF. The DNA of the CDR3 is TGTGCCAGCAGTGGCTTTCGTGAGACCCAGTACTTC.

The J gene is TRBJ1-6, the V gene TRBV3-1 (or the pseudogene TRBV3-2); no clear D. The CDR3 totals 15 residues. Per the germline V gene, CDR1 is LGHDT and CDR2 is YNNKEL (reference sequence). V lost 0 bases to trimming and J lost 6 bases, with 9 bases between them. The CDR3: CASSQDQRSNSPLHF. CDR3 bases: TGTGCCAGCAGCCAAGACCAGCGGTCTAATTCACCCCTCCACTTT.

The chain has TRBV5-1 and TRBJ2-1, with D possibly being TRBD1 or TRBD2 (5 bases each). CDR1 and CDR2 from the germline V gene are SGHRS and YFSETQ. The CDR3 is made up of 13 amino acids. V lost 4 bases to trimming and J lost 12 bases, with 17 bases between them. The DNA of the CDR3 is TGCGCCAGCAGCCCTGGACCCTCGAGGGGGCAGTTCTTC. This translates into CASSPGPSRGQFF.

The chain uses TRBV3-1 (or the pseudogene TRBV3-2) and TRBJ2-7; 9 nucleotides match TRBD1. J was trimmed by 7 bases and V by 4 bases; bases with no gene match: 8. There are 14 residues in the CDR3. Germline assignment: CDR1 LGHDT and CDR2 YNNKEL (reference sequence). The CDR3 DNA follows: TGTGCCAGCAGCCGCTGGGACAGGGCGAGGGAGCAGTACTTC. It encodes CASSRWDRAREQYF.

The rearrangement joins TRBV7-2 to TRBJ2-5; tentative D call: TRBD1 (5 bases). Germline V gene data show CDR1 as SGHTA and CDR2 as FQGNSA. V lost 3 bases and J lost 2, with 13 bases in between. The CDR3 length is 15 residues. CDR3 loop: CASSFSRQRQETQYF. For the CDR3, the DNA is TGTGCCAGCAGCTTCTCAAGACAGCGACAAGAGACCCAGTACTTC.

The V call is TRBV4-2, the J call TRBJ1-2; D call uncertain. The CDR3 is 14 amino acids. Germline-derived CDR1 and CDR2 are LGHNA and YNFKEQ. V lost 1 base to trimming and J lost 3 bases, with 9 bases between them. The CDR3 DNA reads TGTGCCAGCAGCCAAGTACTTGGAGACTATGGCTACACCTTC. Its translation: CASSQVLGDYGYTF.

The chain has TRBV9 and TRBJ1-1; D gene ambiguous. This CDR3 is built from 14 residues. Germline CDR1 reads SGDLS; CDR2 reads YYNGEE. The V end lost 0 bases, the J end lost 1 base, and 7 bases lay between the germline ends. The CDR3 DNA reads TGTGCCAGCAGCGTAGATCCGGCGAACACTGAAGCTTTCTTT. The encoded protein is CASSVDPANTEAFF.

CDR3 loop: CASSQKGRQGDYGYTF. CDR3 coding DNA: TGCGCCAGCAGCCAAAAGGGCCGACAGGGAGACTATGGCTACACCTTC. The chain recombines TRBV4-3 with TRBJ1-2, with 7 bases identical to TRBD1. Germline V gives CDR1 LGHNA, CDR2 YSLEER. V shed 2 bases, J shed 3 bases, and the junction held 9 bases outside the gene matches. This CDR3 is built from 16 residues.